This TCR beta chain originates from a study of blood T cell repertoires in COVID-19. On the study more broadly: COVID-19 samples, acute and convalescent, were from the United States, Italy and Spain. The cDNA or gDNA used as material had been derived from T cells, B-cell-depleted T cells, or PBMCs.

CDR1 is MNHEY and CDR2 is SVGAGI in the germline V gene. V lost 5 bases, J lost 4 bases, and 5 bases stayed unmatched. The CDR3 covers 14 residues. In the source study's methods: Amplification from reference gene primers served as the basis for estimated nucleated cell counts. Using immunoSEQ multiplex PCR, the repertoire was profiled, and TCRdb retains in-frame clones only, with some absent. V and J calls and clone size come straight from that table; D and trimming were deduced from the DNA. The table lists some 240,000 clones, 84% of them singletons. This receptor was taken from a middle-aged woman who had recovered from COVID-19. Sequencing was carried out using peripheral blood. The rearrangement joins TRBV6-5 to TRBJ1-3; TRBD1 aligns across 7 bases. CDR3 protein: CASSTTGSGNTIYF. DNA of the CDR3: TGTGCCAGCAGTACGACAGGGTCCGGAAACACCATATATTTT.